This T cell receptor beta chain was identified in a study of OX40 agonist ivuxolimab in advanced cancers. Germline lookup yields CDR1 LNHDA and CDR2 SQIVND (reference sequence). V was clipped by 9 bases and J by 7 bases, with 19 bases between them. The length of the CDR3 is 14 residues. Repertoires were generated with immunoSEQ multiplex PCR, while TCRdb's copy carries only in-frame clones and drops some. The sample carries more than 70,000 clones, approximately 81% recorded once. The TCR was taken from an adult with an advanced solid tumor such as melanoma, head and neck, liver or kidney cancer. Sample: CD4+ or CD8+ T cells sorted from blood, taken in a trial of the OX40 agonist ivuxolimab. J is TRBJ2-1 and V is TRBV19; the D gene is possibly TRBD2 (5 bases). The CDR3 region is CASQEEPMSNEQFF. The DNA of the CDR3 is TGTGCCAGCCAGGAGGAGCCTATGTCTAATGAGCAGTTCTTC.